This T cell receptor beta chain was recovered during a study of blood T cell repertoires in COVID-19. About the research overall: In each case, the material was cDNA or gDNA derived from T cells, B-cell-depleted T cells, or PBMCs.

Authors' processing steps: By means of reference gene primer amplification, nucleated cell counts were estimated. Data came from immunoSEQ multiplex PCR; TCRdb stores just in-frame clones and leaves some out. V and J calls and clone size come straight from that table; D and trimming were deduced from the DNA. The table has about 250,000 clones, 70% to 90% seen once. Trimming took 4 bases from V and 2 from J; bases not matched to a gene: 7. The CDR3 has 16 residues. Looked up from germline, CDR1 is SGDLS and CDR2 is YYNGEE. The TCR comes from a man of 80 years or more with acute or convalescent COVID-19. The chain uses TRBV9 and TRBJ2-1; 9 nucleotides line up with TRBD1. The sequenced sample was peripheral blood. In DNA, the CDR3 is TGTGCCAGCAGCTTCCTGGGGACAGGGACCTACAATGAGCAGTTCTTC. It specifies CASSFLGTGTYNEQFF.